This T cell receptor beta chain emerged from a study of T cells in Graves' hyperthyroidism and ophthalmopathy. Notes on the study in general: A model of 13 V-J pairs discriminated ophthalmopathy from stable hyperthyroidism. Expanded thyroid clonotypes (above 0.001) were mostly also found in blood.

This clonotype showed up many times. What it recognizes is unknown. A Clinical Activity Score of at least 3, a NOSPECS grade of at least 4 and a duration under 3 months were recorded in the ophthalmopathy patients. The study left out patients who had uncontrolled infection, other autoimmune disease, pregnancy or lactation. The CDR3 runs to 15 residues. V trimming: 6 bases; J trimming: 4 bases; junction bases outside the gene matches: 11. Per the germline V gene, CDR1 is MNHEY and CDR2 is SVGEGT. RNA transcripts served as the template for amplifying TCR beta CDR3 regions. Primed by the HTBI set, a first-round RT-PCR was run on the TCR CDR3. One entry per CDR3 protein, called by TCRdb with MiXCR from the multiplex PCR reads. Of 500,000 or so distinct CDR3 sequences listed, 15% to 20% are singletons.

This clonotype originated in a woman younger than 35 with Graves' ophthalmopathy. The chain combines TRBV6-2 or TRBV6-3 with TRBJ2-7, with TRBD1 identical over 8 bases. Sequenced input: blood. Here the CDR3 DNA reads TGTGCCAGCAGCATACCCAGGACAGGGCTTTACGAGCAGTACTTC. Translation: CASSIPRTGLYEQYF.